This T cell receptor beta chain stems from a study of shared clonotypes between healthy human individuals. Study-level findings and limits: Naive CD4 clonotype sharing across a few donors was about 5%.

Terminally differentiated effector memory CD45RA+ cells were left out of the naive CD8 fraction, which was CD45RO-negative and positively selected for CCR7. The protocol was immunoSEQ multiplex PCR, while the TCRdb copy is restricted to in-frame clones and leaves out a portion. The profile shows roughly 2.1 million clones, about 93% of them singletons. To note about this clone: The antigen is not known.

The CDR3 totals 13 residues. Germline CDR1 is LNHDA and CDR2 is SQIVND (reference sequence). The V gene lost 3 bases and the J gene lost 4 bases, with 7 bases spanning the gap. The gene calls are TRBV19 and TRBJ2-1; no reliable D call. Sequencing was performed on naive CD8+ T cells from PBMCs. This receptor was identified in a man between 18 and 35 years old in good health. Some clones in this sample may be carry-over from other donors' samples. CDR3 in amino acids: CASSIIHYNEQFF. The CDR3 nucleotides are TGTGCCAGTAGTATCATCCATTACAATGAGCAGTTCTTC.